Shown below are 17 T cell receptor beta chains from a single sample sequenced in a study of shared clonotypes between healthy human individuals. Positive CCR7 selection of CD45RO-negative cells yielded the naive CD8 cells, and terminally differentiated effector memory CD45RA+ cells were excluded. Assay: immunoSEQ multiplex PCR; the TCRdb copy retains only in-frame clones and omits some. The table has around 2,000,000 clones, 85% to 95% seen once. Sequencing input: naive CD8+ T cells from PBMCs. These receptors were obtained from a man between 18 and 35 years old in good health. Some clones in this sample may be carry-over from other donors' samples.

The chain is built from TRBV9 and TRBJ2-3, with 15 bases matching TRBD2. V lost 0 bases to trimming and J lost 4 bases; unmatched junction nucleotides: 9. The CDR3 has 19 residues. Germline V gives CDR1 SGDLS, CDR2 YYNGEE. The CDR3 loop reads CASSVGPGTSGRFSDTQYF. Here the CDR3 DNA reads TGTGCCAGCAGCGTAGGACCCGGGACTAGCGGGAGGTTCTCAGATACGCAGTATTTT.

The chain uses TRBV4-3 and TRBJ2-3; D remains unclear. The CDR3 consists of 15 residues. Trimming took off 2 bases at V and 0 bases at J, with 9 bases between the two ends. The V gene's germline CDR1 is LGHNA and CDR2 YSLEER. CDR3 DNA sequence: TGCGCCAGCAGCCAATTGACCCTGAGCACAGATACGCAGTATTTT. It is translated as CASSQLTLSTDTQYF.

The DNA of the CDR3 is TGTGCCAGCAGTGAAGGACAGGGGGTAGCCGGGGAGCTGTTTTTT. This encodes CASSEGQGVAGELFF. V gene TRBV25-1 combines with J gene TRBJ2-2; TRBD1 aligns across 10 bases. Germline CDR1 is MGHDK and CDR2 is SYGVNS. CDR3 size: 15 residues. V was pared by 2 bases and J by 6 bases, with 3 bases of the junction left unmatched.

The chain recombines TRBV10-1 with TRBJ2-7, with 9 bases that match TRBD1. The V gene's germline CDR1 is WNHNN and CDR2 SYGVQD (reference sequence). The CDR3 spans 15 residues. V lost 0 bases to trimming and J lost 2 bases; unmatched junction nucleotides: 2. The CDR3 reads CASSESGQGPYEQYF. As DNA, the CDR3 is TGCGCCAGCAGTGAGTCGGGACAGGGACCCTACGAGCAGTACTTC.

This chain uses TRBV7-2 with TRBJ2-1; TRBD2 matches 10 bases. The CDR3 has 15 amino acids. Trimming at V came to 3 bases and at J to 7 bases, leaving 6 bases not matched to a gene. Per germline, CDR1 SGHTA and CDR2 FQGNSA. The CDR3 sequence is CASSFSGRASNEQFF. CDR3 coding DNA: TGTGCCAGCAGCTTCAGCGGGAGGGCCAGTAATGAGCAGTTCTTC.

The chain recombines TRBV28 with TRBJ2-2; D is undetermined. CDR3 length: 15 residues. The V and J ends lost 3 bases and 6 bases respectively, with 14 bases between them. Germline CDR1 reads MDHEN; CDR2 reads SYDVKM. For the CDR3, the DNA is TGTGCCAGCAGTTTGATACAAGTCCGCCCCGGGGAGCTGTTTTTT. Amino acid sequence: CASSLIQVRPGELFF.

CDR3 bases: TGTGCCAGCGAGGGGGACTGTGGAAACACCATATATTTT. Protein sequence: CASEGDCGNTIYF. The V and J genes are TRBV21-1 and TRBJ1-3. TRBV21-1 is a known pseudogene. The CDR3 spans 13 residues.

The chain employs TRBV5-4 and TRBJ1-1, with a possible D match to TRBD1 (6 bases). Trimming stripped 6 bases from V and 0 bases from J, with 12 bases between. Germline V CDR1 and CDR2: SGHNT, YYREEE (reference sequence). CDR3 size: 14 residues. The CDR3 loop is CASNARGVNTEAFF. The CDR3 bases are TGTGCCAGCAACGCCAGGGGCGTGAACACTGAAGCTTTCTTT.

CDR3 nucleotides: TGTGCCAGCAGCTTAGGACGGACAGGGATCCAGTACTTC. It codes for CASSLGRTGIQYF. This chain connects TRBV7-8 to TRBJ2-7, with TRBD1 matching 8 bases. Per germline, CDR1 SGHVS and CDR2 FQNEAQ. The CDR3 is 13 residues long. J was trimmed by 10 bases and V by 1 base; bases with no gene match: 6.

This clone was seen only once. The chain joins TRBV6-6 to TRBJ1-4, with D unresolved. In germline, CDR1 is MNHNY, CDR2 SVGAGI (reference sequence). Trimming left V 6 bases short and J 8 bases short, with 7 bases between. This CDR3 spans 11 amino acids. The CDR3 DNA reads TGTGCCAGCAGACTCCAGGAAAAACTGTTTTTT. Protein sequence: CASRLQEKLFF.

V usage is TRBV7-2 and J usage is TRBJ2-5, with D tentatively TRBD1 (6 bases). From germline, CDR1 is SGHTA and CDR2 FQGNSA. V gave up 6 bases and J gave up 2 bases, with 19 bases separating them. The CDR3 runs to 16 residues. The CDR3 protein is CASSYPWAGVQETQYF. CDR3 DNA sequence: TGTGCCAGCAGTTACCCGTGGGCAGGGGTACAAGAGACCCAGTACTTC.

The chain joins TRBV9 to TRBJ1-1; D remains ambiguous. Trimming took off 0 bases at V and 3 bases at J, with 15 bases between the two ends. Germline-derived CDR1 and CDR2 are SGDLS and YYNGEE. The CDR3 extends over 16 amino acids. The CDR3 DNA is TGTGCCAGCAGCGTAGAATCCCGGACGGCTCACACTGAAGCTTTCTTT. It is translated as CASSVESRTAHTEAFF.

CDR3 bases: TGTGCCAGCAGCGAACAGGGTAGAAATGAAAAACTGTTTTTT. Encoded protein: CASSEQGRNEKLFF. The rearrangement uses TRBV9 and TRBJ1-4, with a possible D match to TRBD1 (6 bases). Germline assignment: CDR1 SGDLS and CDR2 YYNGEE. The CDR3 sequence is 14 residues long. V lost 3 bases and J 5 bases, leaving 11 bases between the germline ends. Full variable domain (outside the CDR3, taken from reference TRBV9 and TRBJ1-4): DSGVTQTPKHLITATGQRVTLRCSPRSGDLSVYWYQQSLDQGLQFLIQYYNGEERAKGNILERFSAQQFPDLHSELNLSSLELGDSALYFCASSEQGRNEKLFFGSGTQLSVL.

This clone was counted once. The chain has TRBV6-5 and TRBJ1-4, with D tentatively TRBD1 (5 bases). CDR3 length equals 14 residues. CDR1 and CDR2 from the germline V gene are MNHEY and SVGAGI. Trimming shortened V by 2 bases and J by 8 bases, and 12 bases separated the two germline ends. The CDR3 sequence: CASSYVRDWEKLFF. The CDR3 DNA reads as TGTGCCAGCAGTTACGTCAGGGATTGGGAAAAACTGTTTTTT.

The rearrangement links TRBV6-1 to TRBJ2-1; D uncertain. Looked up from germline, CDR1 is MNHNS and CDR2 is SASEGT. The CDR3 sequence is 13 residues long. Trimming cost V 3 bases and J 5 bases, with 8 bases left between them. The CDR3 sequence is CASSDMWNNEQFF. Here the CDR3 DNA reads TGTGCCAGCAGTGACATGTGGAACAATGAGCAGTTCTTC.

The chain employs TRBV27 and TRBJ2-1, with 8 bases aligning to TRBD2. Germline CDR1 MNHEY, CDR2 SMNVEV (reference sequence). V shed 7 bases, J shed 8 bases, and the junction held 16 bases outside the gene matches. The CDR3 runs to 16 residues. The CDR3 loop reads CASKVGREREHYEQFF. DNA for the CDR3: TGTGCCAGCAAGGTGGGACGGGAGCGGGAGCACTATGAGCAGTTCTTC.

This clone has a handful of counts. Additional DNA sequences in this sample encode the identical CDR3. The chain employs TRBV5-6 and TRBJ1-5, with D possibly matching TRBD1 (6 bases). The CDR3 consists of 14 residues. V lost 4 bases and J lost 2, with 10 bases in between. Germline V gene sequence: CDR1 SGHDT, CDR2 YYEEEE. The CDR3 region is CASSPGGGNQPQHF. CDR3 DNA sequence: TGTGCCAGCAGCCCTGGGGGCGGCAATCAGCCCCAGCATTTT. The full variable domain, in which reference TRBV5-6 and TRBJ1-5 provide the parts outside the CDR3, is DAGVTQSPTHLIKTRGQQVTLRCSPKSGHDTVSWYQQALGQGPQFIFQYYEEEERQRGNFPDRFSGHQFPNYSSELNVNALLLGDSALYLCASSPGGGNQPQHFGDGTRLSIL.